This entry describes one TCR beta chain. In the source study's methods: By means of reference gene primer amplification, nucleated cell counts were estimated. The protocol was immunoSEQ multiplex PCR, while the TCRdb copy is restricted to in-frame clones and leaves out a portion. From that table come the V and J calls and clone size; the DNA was used to work out D and trimming. The sample includes 200,000 to 250,000 clones, roughly 84% of them seen just once. V lost 3 bases to trimming and J lost 7 bases; unmatched junction nucleotides: 6. The CDR3 totals 13 residues. Per the germline V gene, CDR1 is DFQATT and CDR2 is SNEGSKA (reference sequence). The sample is drawn from a study of blood T cell repertoires in COVID-19. The overall study: Collection of acute and convalescent COVID-19 samples took place in the United States, Italy and Spain. In each case, the material was cDNA or gDNA derived from T cells, B-cell-depleted T cells, or PBMCs.

Sequencing used peripheral blood. The rearrangement uses TRBV20-1 and TRBJ2-1; 7 bases fit TRBD1. The receptor comes from a woman of 80 years or more with acute or convalescent COVID-19. CDR3 sequence (DNA): TGCAGTGCTAGTTCTCCCAGGGGGAATGAGCAGTTCTTC. This sequence encodes CSASSPRGNEQFF.